The present T cell receptor beta chain was sequenced within a study of blood T cell repertoires in COVID-19. In the study overall: Sites across the United States, Italy and Spain contributed samples from acute and convalescent COVID-19.

It was during active infection that Seattle patients were enrolled and then longitudinally followed. TCRdb's copy holds only in-frame clones and misses some; the assay was immunoSEQ multiplex PCR. The sample has 250,000 to 300,000 clones, over 80% seen once. The TCR originated in a woman between 50 and 59 years old with COVID-19, enrolled during active disease. Sequencing used peripheral blood.

The CDR3 reads CASSQGLAGVTEQYF. Written as DNA, the CDR3 is TGTGCCAGCAGCCAGGGACTAGCGGGAGTGACTGAGCAGTACTTC. The chain has TRBV3-1 (or the pseudogene TRBV3-2) and TRBJ2-7; 14 bases match TRBD2. The germline CDR1 and CDR2 sequences are LGHDT and YNNKEL (reference sequence). The CDR3 extends over 15 amino acids. J gave up 7 bases and V 3 bases, and 5 bases lay outside the gene matches.